Sequencing of this TCR beta chain was carried out in a study of tumor-infiltrating lymphocytes in primary liver carcinoma. Study results and limitations: Less overlap was seen in tumor-adjacent and tumor-blood pairs than in tumor region pairs.

Making TCR beta cDNA involved approximately 520 ng total RNA and a constant-region primer. Investigators got TCR beta libraries out of three nested multiplex PCR rounds, done with slightly modified ARM-PCR. TCRdb fed the multiplex PCR reads into MiXCR, producing one record per CDR3 protein. The sample yields about 50,000 distinct CDR3 sequences, around 77% seen once. For each extraction, RNA and DNA were obtained together from about 21-30 mg of unsorted bulk tissue. With respect to this clonotype: Its antigen is not identified. No conserved phenylalanine or tryptophan ends this CDR3, so it is likely a read error.

The sequenced sample was liver tumor tissue from sampling region 5. Indicated subset: tumor region T5, tumor centre. The clonotype comes from a man aged 40-49 years with primary liver carcinoma and hepatitis B virus infection.

The CDR3 here is CASSSDSGRGTGELFS. Written as DNA, the CDR3 is TGTGCCAGCAGCTCCGACAGCGGGAGGGGGACCGGGGAGCTGTTTTCT. The J gene is TRBJ2-2, the V gene TRBV7-9; TRBD2 aligns across 10 bases. The length of the CDR3 is 16 residues. The V and J ends lost 4 bases and 5 bases, in that order; junction bases with no gene match: 7. Germline V lookup: CDR1 SEHNR, CDR2 FQNEAQ (reference sequence).